What follows is one TCR beta chain and its context. These data are taken from a study of technical replicates of blood from several donors. Profiled with immunoSEQ multiplex PCR; TCRdb holds only in-frame clones, not every one. The sample lists 50,000 to 80,000 clones; roughly 90% were seen once. V lost 5 bases, J lost 4 bases, and 26 bases lay in between. CDR3 length: 18 residues. CDR1 SGHTA and CDR2 FQGNSA come from the germline V gene. The sample taken for sequencing was PBMCs. This sequence originates from a human donor in good health. Some clones in this sample may be carry-over from other donors' samples. This chain joins TRBV7-2 and TRBJ2-5; weak D call: TRBD2 (5 bases). This CDR3 reads CASSVSEERLGVRETQYF. CDR3 nucleotide sequence: TGTGCCAGCAGCGTTAGCGAGGAGAGGCTGGGAGTAAGAGAGACCCAGTACTTC.